This TCR beta chain is from a study of T-cell reconstitution after alpha-beta-depleted transplantation in children. Findings and limits, study-wide: TCRbeta diversity was high at day 60 in some patients (a result of surviving recipient T cells and thymic progenitors). About two months after transplant, alpha-beta T cells reportedly came from several hundred expanded graft clones. Newly generated T cells supplied most T-cell counts and diversity one year post-transplant.

TCRbeta library preparation incorporated unique molecular identifiers. TCRdb re-derived calls from the PCR reads in MiXCR, one entry per CDR3 protein. The data hold 450,000 to 600,000 distinct CDR3 sequences, with about 10% observed a single time. From germline, CDR1 is MGHRA and CDR2 YSYEKL. Trimming removed 0 bases at V and 0 bases at J, with 18 bases between. The CDR3 is 19 residues long. With respect to this clonotype: The antigen remains unidentified.

The receptor was derived from a child aged 2-15 years with inherited bone marrow failure, due to receive a stem cell transplant. This chain uses TRBV4-1 with TRBJ2-1; TRBD2 might be the D (6 bases). Sequenced here: PBMCs, sampled before TCRalphabeta/CD19-depleted stem cell transplant. CDR3 region: CASSQESGVPTSSYNEQFF. Written as DNA, the CDR3 is TGCGCCAGCAGCCAAGAATCGGGGGTTCCCACCAGCTCCTACAATGAGCAGTTCTTC.